This T cell receptor beta chain is from a study of cytomegalovirus exposure and HLA in healthy donors. The PCR employed 60 Vbeta primers together with 13 Jbeta primers. The table came from immunoSEQ multiplex PCR; TCRdb's copy has only in-frame clones and leaves some out. Among 110,000 to 150,000 clones listed, around 80% were seen once. Regarding the study as a whole: It was taken for granted in presence/absence analyses that sequencing depth across donors was roughly uniform. 87-base-pair reads could not separate some V segments, including TRBV6-2 and TRBV6-3.

The CDR3 runs 16 residues. Germline assignment: CDR1 MDHEN and CDR2 SYDVKM. V shed 1 base and J shed 2 bases, with 12 bases lying between them. Details on this clone: Its matching antigen is unknown.

The sequence came from a man aged 18 to 29 in good health and CMV-seropositive. The specimen was PBMCs. This chain connects TRBV28 to TRBJ1-5; possible D gene TRBD1, 6 bases. The CDR3 DNA reads as TGTGCCAGCAGTTTATCGGTACAGGGTCGCAATCAGCCCCAGCATTTT. It codes for CASSLSVQGRNQPQHF.